The 12 T cell receptor beta chains reported below all come from one sample, sequenced in a study of beta chain features in type 1 diabetes (dated by TCRdb to 2016 to 2019). These receptors lack a known antigen. Library creation used the immunoSEQ multiplex PCR assay. The entire amount of isolated RNA was reverse transcribed using the High Capacity cDNA Reverse Transcription Kit, so the sequenced TCRB transcripts were expressed ones. TCRdb took this table from immuneACCESS and kept in-frame rearrangements with V and J called. Such tables lack part of the clones; where checked against another copy, unresolved V genes explain under half of the gap, and the rest is unexplained. For this sample the table gives roughly 340,000 clones, of which around 12% were detected only once. The ten largest clones take up 0.0095% to 0.012% of the sample. What the study reported, not specific to this receptor: A moderate but significant shortening of TCRB CDR3 length was observed in type 1 diabetes patients in all four CD4+ subsets.

The specimen was naive CD4+ T cells from blood. What this sample's cell subset or site label stands for: true naive CD4+ T cells. The receptors were sampled from a woman under 30 with type 1 diabetes.

This clone was detected a few times. The rearrangement links TRBV4-3 to TRBJ2-7, with TRBD1 as a possible D gene (6 bases). The germline gives CDR1 LGHNA, CDR2 YSLEER. This CDR3 is 14 amino acids long. Trimming pared 4 bases from V and 3 bases from J, leaving 13 bases between. The CDR3 DNA follows: TGCGCCAGCAGCCTTGACAGGACGGGCTACGAGCAGTACTTC. Protein product: CASSLDRTGYEQYF.

This clone was picked up a small number of times. This rearrangement joins TRBV28 to TRBJ2-7; D may be TRBD1 (5 bases). CDR3 length equals 13 residues. Trimming removed 5 bases at V and 2 bases at J, with 10 bases between. In germline, CDR1 is MDHEN, CDR2 SYDVKM. CDR3 coding DNA: TGTGCCAGCAGTAATGGGGCCCCCTACGAGCAGTACTTC. Its translation is CASSNGAPYEQYF. The whole variable domain, filled in from reference TRBV28 and TRBJ2-7, reads DVKVTQSSRYLVKRTGEKVFLECVQDMDHENMFWYRQDPGLGLRLIYFSYDVKMKEKGDIPEGYSVSREKKERFSLILESASTNQTSMYLCASSNGAPYEQYFGPGTRLTVT.

This clone appeared a few times. The chain joins TRBV7-3 to TRBJ2-3; TRBD1 agrees at 7 bases. CDR3 size: 14 residues. The junction had 3 bases not matched to a gene; V was cut back by 4 bases and J by 2 bases. The germline V gene has CDR1 SGHTA and CDR2 FQGTGA. The DNA for the CDR3 is TGTGCCAGCAGCTGGGGACAGACCACAGATACGCAGTATTTT. Protein sequence: CASSWGQTTDTQYF.

There are a few counts of this clone. The junction departs from the called germline gene at one end, perhaps through a read error. The V gene is TRBV7-3, the J gene TRBJ2-7; 14 bases are a match to TRBD2. The length of the CDR3 is 16 residues. CDR1 is SGHTA and CDR2 is FQGTGA in the germline V gene. The CDR3 DNA is TGTGCCAGCAGCAAGGGACTAGCGGGAGTGTCCTGCGAGCAGTACTTC. This gives the protein CASSKGLAGVSCEQYF.

The sample holds a few counts of this clone. V gene TRBV21-1 combines with J gene TRBJ1-4; TRBD1, the table's D call, lacks a check against the DNA. TRBV21-1 is a documented pseudogene. CDR3 size: 15 residues. In DNA form, the CDR3 reads TGTGCCAGCAGCAAGGGGACAGGGGACAACTTGCAGCTGTTTTTT. It codes for CASSKGTGDNLQLFF.

This clone was found a few times. The genes are TRBV30 and TRBJ1-5; tentatively, D is TRBD1 (6 bases). The V gene lost 0 bases and the J gene lost 11 bases, with 23 bases spanning the gap. The CDR3 has 16 amino acids. From germline, CDR1 is GTSNPN and CDR2 SVGIG (reference sequence). DNA for the CDR3: TGTGCCTGGAGTGTACGGCGAGGGGCGGATCCAGGGGCCCAGCATTTT. Protein: CAWSVRRGADPGAQHF. Using reference TRBV30 and TRBJ1-5 for the parts outside the CDR3, the full variable domain is SQTIHQWPATLVQPVGSPLSLECTVEGTSNPNLYWYRQAAGRGLQLLFYSVGIGQISSEVPQNLSASRPQDRQFILSSKKLLLSDSGFYLCAWSVRRGADPGAQHFGDGTRLSIL.

V gene TRBV11-2 combines with J gene TRBJ2-3, with D perhaps TRBD2 (6 bases). The CDR3 runs to 13 residues. Germline lookup yields CDR1 SGHAT and CDR2 FQNNGV. V lost 5 bases to trimming and J lost 7 bases, with 13 bases between them. The CDR3 DNA follows: TGTGCCAGCAGCCCCCGGGACTTCTATACGCAGTATTTT. Its translation is CASSPRDFYTQYF.

J is TRBJ2-1 and V is TRBV5-1; 9 nucleotides line up with TRBD2. CDR1 is SGHRS, CDR2 YFSETQ, per germline. The J segment lost 5 bases and the V segment lost 0 bases, leaving 3 bases of the junction unmatched. The CDR3 sequence is 15 residues long. CDR3 in DNA: TGCGCCAGCAGCTTGGTAGCGGGAGCCGACAATGAGCAGTTCTTC. The encoded protein is CASSLVAGADNEQFF.

The chain has TRBV2 and TRBJ1-5; D is undetermined. Germline V gives CDR1 SNHLY, CDR2 FYNNEI. V lost 7 bases and J 4 bases, leaving 17 bases between the germline ends. The CDR3 loop spans 15 amino acids. CDR3 protein: CASTEQTTGNQPQHF. In nucleotides, the CDR3 is TGTGCCAGCACGGAACAGACTACGGGGAATCAGCCCCAGCATTTT. The full variable domain, completed using reference TRBV2 and TRBJ1-5, is EPEVTQTPSHQVTQMGQEVILRCVPISNHLYFYWYRQILGQKVEFLVSFYNNEISEKSEIFDDQFSVERPDGSNFTLKIRSTKLEDSAMYFCASTEQTTGNQPQHFGDGTRLSIL.

The genes are TRBV9 and TRBJ2-1; 10 bases match TRBD1. Trimming cost V 3 bases and J 9 bases; bases outside gene matches: 3. Per germline, CDR1 SGDLS and CDR2 YYNGEE. The CDR3 extends over 13 amino acids. The DNA of the CDR3 is TGTGCCAGCAGCGGACAGGGGGCGGGTGAGCAGTTCTTC. Its translation is CASSGQGAGEQFF.

The rearrangement uses TRBV5-4 and TRBJ2-2; the D gene is possibly TRBD2 (5 bases). V was shortened by 4 bases and J by 4 bases, with 14 bases between the two germline ends. CDR3 length: 15 amino acids. Per germline, CDR1 SGHNT and CDR2 YYREEE (reference sequence). In DNA, the CDR3 is TGTGCCAGCAGCGCACCGAACCGGGGCACCGGGGAGCTGTTTTTT. Protein product: CASSAPNRGTGELFF.

This clone was observed a handful of times. The chain couples TRBV7-9 to TRBJ2-3; no clear D. V lost 5 bases and J lost 4, with 10 bases in between. This CDR3 has 13 residues. Per germline, CDR1 SEHNR and CDR2 FQNEAQ (reference sequence). The CDR3: CASSPRGADTQYF. The CDR3 nucleotides are TGTGCCAGCAGCCCCCGCGGCGCAGATACGCAGTATTTT.